These 26 T cell receptor beta chains were sequenced from one sample in a study of human T cells and chemical hapten exposure (dated by TCRdb to about 2021). The time point tag for this specimen amounts to: pre-sensitization, week 0. This specimen's treatment or condition label, per the study, means: therapeutic diphenylcyclopropenone sensitization with weekly scalp DPC. Library construction relied on RACE. The sequencer listed for this sample is NextSeq 500. The raw public data were reprocessed by TCRdb itself: fastp quality trimming at Q25, MiXCR clonotype calling, in-frame beta chains only. Each CDR3 protein gets just one entry, which takes the most common genes and DNA from the rows behind it. Counted in this sample were about 260,000 distinct CDR3 sequences; 7.5% to 10% of them appeared once. The top ten clones comprise 2% to 2.5% of the sample. Sequencing was performed on whole blood, taken in connection with sensitization to the hapten diphenylcyclopropenone (DPC). The receptor source for this set is a woman aged 40-49 years with alopecia areata. Some clones in this sample may be carry-over from other donors' samples.

The chain combines TRBV25-1 with TRBJ2-2; unclear D gene. Germline assignment: CDR1 MGHDK and CDR2 SYGVNS. This CDR3 spans 14 amino acids. V gave up 8 bases and J gave up 0 bases, with 10 bases separating them. The CDR3 coding sequence is TGTGCCAGCGGGGTTACTACGAACACCGGGGAGCTGTTTTTT. Its protein is CASGVTTNTGELFF.

The genes are TRBV7-9 and TRBJ2-7; the D gene is possibly TRBD1 (5 bases). V lost 5 bases and J 3 bases, leaving 14 bases between the germline ends. CDR1 SEHNR and CDR2 FQNEAQ come from the germline V gene (reference sequence). The CDR3 length is 14 residues. The CDR3 DNA follows: TGTGCCAGCAGCCCCCAAAGACAGATCTACGAGCAGTACTTC. Its translation is CASSPQRQIYEQYF.

This clonotype has a handful of counts. The J gene is TRBJ2-1, the V gene TRBV24-1; 7 positions match TRBD2. V was pared by 4 bases and J by 5 bases, with 10 bases of the junction left unmatched. The CDR3 is 16 residues long. The germline CDR1 and CDR2 sequences are KGHDR and SFDVKD. CDR3 amino acids: CATSEPGLVTDNEQFF. The CDR3 nucleotides read TGTGCCACCAGTGAGCCTGGACTAGTAACGGACAATGAGCAGTTCTTC.

This clonotype was seen at least ten times. This chain uses TRBV28 with TRBJ1-5; D might be TRBD1 (5 bases). The length of the CDR3 is 13 residues. In germline, CDR1 is MDHEN, CDR2 SYDVKM. V was trimmed by 5 bases and J by 1 base, leaving 6 bases between them. For the CDR3, the DNA is TGTGCCAGCAGTGGGGACAGCAATCAGCCCCAGCATTTT. Protein: CASSGDSNQPQHF.

The V and J genes are TRBV2 and TRBJ2-1, with D tentatively TRBD1 (6 bases). CDR1 is SNHLY and CDR2 is FYNNEI in the germline V gene. V was cut by 0 bases and J by 10 bases, with 16 bases left in between. CDR3 length equals 15 residues. This CDR3 reads CASSEASQGSREQFF. CDR3 sequence (DNA): TGTGCCAGCAGTGAAGCGAGTCAGGGGAGTCGGGAGCAGTTCTTC.

This clonotype was seen only a few times. The chain joins TRBV4-1 to TRBJ2-7, with TRBD2 matching 7 bases. This CDR3 has 15 residues. The germline V gene encodes CDR1 MGHRA and CDR2 YSYEKL. Losses at the gene ends were 4 bases for V and 2 bases for J; bases not matched to a gene: 8. In DNA form, the CDR3 reads TGCGCCAGCAGCCCCGGGACCGGACTAGCCTACGAGCAGTACTTC. It is translated as CASSPGTGLAYEQYF.

The CDR3 protein is CASSPIAINTQYF. Written as DNA, the CDR3 is TGTGCCAGCAGCCCAATAGCGATAAATACGCAGTATTTT. V gene TRBV7-9 combines with J gene TRBJ2-3; weak D call: TRBD2 (5 bases). V lost 5 bases and J 7 bases, leaving 13 bases between the germline ends. The CDR3 covers 13 residues. Germline assignment: CDR1 SEHNR and CDR2 FQNEAQ (reference sequence).

This clonotype came up a few times. CDR3: CASSLGRRDEQFF. The CDR3 DNA sequence: TGTGCCAGCAGCTTAGGACGCCGAGATGAGCAGTTCTTC. The chain combines TRBV7-2 with TRBJ2-1; D gene ambiguous. The length of the CDR3 is 13 residues. Between the trimmed V and J ends, which lost 1 base and 8 bases, there was a span of 9 bases. The germline gives CDR1 SGHTA, CDR2 FQGNSA.

The chain combines TRBV6-5 with TRBJ2-2, with 7 bases that match TRBD1. The CDR3 loop spans 14 amino acids. The V segment lost 4 bases and the J segment 4 bases; nucleotides outside the gene matches: 3. Per the germline V gene, CDR1 is MNHEY and CDR2 is SVGAGI. The CDR3 DNA reads as TGTGCCAGCAGTTCGGCAGGGGGCACCGGGGAGCTGTTTTTT. Protein: CASSSAGGTGELFF.

The chain recombines TRBV30 with TRBJ1-2; weak D call: TRBD1 (6 bases). The germline gives CDR1 GTSNPN, CDR2 SVGIG (reference sequence). Trimming shortened V by 3 bases and J by 8 bases, and 10 bases separated the two germline ends. The CDR3 extends over 11 amino acids. CDR3 DNA: TGTGCCTGGAGCCCAGGGGACGGCTACACCTTC. Protein: CAWSPGDGYTF.

The V and J genes are TRBV12-3 or TRBV12-4 and TRBJ1-1; the D is unclear. The V end lost 4 bases, the J end lost 1 base, and 10 bases lay between the germline ends. The CDR3 length is 14 residues. CDR3 loop: CASSSATTNTEAFF. As DNA, the CDR3 is TGTGCCAGCAGTTCGGCGACTACGAACACTGAAGCTTTCTTT.

This clonotype has at least ten counts. The chain uses TRBV6-2 or TRBV6-3 and TRBJ1-1; D might be TRBD1 (5 bases). V lost 6 bases and J 4 bases, leaving 18 bases between the germline ends. CDR1 and CDR2 (germline): MNHEY, SVGEGT. The CDR3 has 15 amino acids. CDR3 protein: CASSPGGGVSTEAFF. The CDR3 DNA reads TGTGCCAGCAGCCCCGGGGGGGGAGTGAGCACTGAAGCTTTCTTT.

This clonotype was counted ten times or more. The rearrangement joins TRBV3-1 to TRBJ2-7, with D possibly called TRBD1 or TRBD2 (5 bases each). V was cut by 0 bases and J by 2 bases, with 14 bases left in between. Germline V gene sequence: CDR1 LGHDT, CDR2 YNNKEL (reference sequence). The CDR3 loop spans 16 amino acids. DNA for the CDR3: TGTGCCAGCAGCCAAGATTGGAACGGGGACGCCTACGAGCAGTACTTC. It specifies CASSQDWNGDAYEQYF.

V usage is TRBV7-9 and J usage is TRBJ1-6; D is unresolved. There are 15 residues in the CDR3. The V gene's germline CDR1 is SEHNR and CDR2 FQNEAQ (reference sequence). V gave up 1 base and J gave up 7 bases, with 11 bases separating them. The CDR3 here is CASSLEATPNSPLHF. The CDR3 DNA reads as TGTGCCAGCAGCTTAGAAGCGACGCCCAATTCACCCCTCCACTTT. Full variable domain (missing parts from reference TRBV7-9 and TRBJ1-6): DTGVSQNPRHKITKRGQNVTFRCDPISEHNRLYWYRQTLGQGPEFLTYFQNEAQLEKSRLLSDRFSAERPKGSFSTLEIQRTEQGDSAMYLCASSLEATPNSPLHFGNGTRLTVT.

The V and J genes are TRBV6-2 or TRBV6-3 and TRBJ2-6; the D is unclear. The germline V and J ends were trimmed by 7 bases and 3 bases, with 7 bases remaining between them. Germline CDR1 MNHEY, CDR2 SVGEGT. The CDR3 spans 13 residues. CDR3 DNA: TGTGCCAGCAAAGGATATGGGGCCAACGTCCTGACTTTC. Protein product: CASKGYGANVLTF.

This clonotype appeared a few times. The chain recombines TRBV28 with TRBJ1-2; 7 positions match TRBD1. This CDR3 has 15 residues. V lost 11 bases, J lost 6 bases, and 18 bases stayed unmatched. Germline CDR1 is MDHEN and CDR2 is SYDVKM. In nucleotides, the CDR3 is TGTGCCGAGAGGTCCCTAGGGGGCCCCCTGAATGGCTACACCTTC. Its protein is CAERSLGGPLNGYTF.

J is TRBJ2-3 and V is TRBV6-1, with unresolved D. The germline V and J ends were trimmed by 8 bases and 5 bases, with 11 bases remaining between them. The CDR3 runs to 12 residues. CDR1 MNHNS and CDR2 SASEGT come from the germline V gene. The CDR3 loop is CASRTGGDTQYF. CDR3 nucleotide sequence: TGTGCCAGCCGTACCGGCGGAGATACGCAGTATTTT.

A few counts support this clonotype. V and J are TRBV12-3 or TRBV12-4 and TRBJ2-1; 10 nucleotides agree with TRBD2. This CDR3 spans 15 amino acids. The J segment lost 7 bases and the V segment lost 3 bases, leaving 6 bases of the junction unmatched. The CDR3 sequence is CASSFSSGRGNEQFF. CDR3 nucleotide sequence: TGTGCCAGCAGTTTTTCTAGCGGGAGAGGGAATGAGCAGTTCTTC.

This clonotype was seen at least ten times. The chain carries TRBV5-5 and TRBJ1-2; tentatively, D is TRBD1 (6 bases). The CDR3 has 17 amino acids. Germline V CDR1 and CDR2: SGHKS, YYEKEE (reference sequence). V was pared by 0 bases and J by 2 bases, with 17 bases between. DNA of the CDR3: TGTGCCAGCAGCTTGGCTGTCAGGACAGCTCACAACTATGGCTACACCTTC. Amino acid sequence: CASSLAVRTAHNYGYTF.

In this sample, this clonotype turned up many times. The rearrangement uses TRBV20-1 and TRBJ1-2; D is ambiguous. CDR3 length: 10 amino acids. The V end lost 3 bases, the J end lost 7 bases, and 6 bases lay between the germline ends. Germline V gene data show CDR1 as DFQATT and CDR2 as SNEGSKA (reference sequence). CDR3 sequence (DNA): TGCAGTGCTAGGGAGGGTGGCTACACCTTC. This codes for CSAREGGYTF.

In DNA form, the CDR3 reads TGTGCCAGCAGGGACCCCGCCGGGAAGACCCAGTACTTC. Translating gives CASRDPAGKTQYF. The V call is TRBV6-2 or TRBV6-3, the J call TRBJ2-5; D is perhaps TRBD2 (5 bases). Germline values: CDR1 MNHEY, CDR2 SVGEGT. The CDR3 has 13 residues. V dropped 6 bases and J dropped 6 bases, with 14 bases sitting between them.

V gene TRBV3-1 combines with J gene TRBJ2-1, with 11 nucleotides matching TRBD2. CDR3 size: 15 residues. The V gene end was trimmed by 1 base and the J gene end by 6 bases; junction bases not matched to a gene: 2. Germline V gene data show CDR1 as LGHDT and CDR2 as YNNKEL (reference sequence). The CDR3 protein is CASSQVAGGPNEQFF. DNA of the CDR3: TGTGCCAGCAGCCAAGTAGCGGGAGGGCCCAATGAGCAGTTCTTC.

This clonotype has a handful of counts. V is TRBV7-8 and J is TRBJ2-1; 12 bases align to TRBD2. V dropped 1 base and J dropped 3; count of bases not matched to a gene: 4. Germline CDR1 SGHVS, CDR2 FQNEAQ. This CDR3 is built from 17 residues. Written as DNA, the CDR3 is TGTGCCAGCAGCTTAGGAACTAGCGGGAGGTTCTACAATGAGCAGTTCTTC. Amino acids: CASSLGTSGRFYNEQFF.

This clonotype was counted many times. This rearrangement joins TRBV20-1 to TRBJ2-7; 10 bases agree with TRBD2. Per the germline V gene, CDR1 is DFQATT and CDR2 is SNEGSKA (reference sequence). V gave up 6 bases and J gave up 0 bases; unmatched junction bases: 5. CDR3 length: 14 residues. The CDR3 sequence is CSASGTSDSYEQYF. The CDR3 nucleotides are TGCAGTGCGTCCGGGACTAGCGACTCCTACGAGCAGTACTTC.

This clonotype was found a few times. CDR3 DNA sequence: TGTGCCATCAGTCGGGAAGGGGAGGGTATGAAGAATGAGCAGTTCTTC. Its protein product is CAISREGEGMKNEQFF. This rearrangement joins TRBV10-3 to TRBJ2-1; 7 bases are a match to TRBD2. The CDR3 spans 16 residues. J lost 7 bases, V lost 5 bases, and 14 bases had no gene match. Germline V CDR1 and CDR2: ENHRY, SYGVKD.

This clonotype was counted a few times. V is TRBV18 and J is TRBJ2-2; D is unclear. Germline V gene sequence: CDR1 KGHSH, CDR2 LQKENI. V was cut by 3 bases and J by 3 bases, with 14 bases left in between. This CDR3 contains 16 residues. The CDR3 DNA follows: TGTGCCAGCTCACCCGCTCTGGTAGCCGACACCGGGGAGCTGTTTTTT. This translates into CASSPALVADTGELFF. The complete variable domain, with remaining parts taken from reference TRBV18 and TRBJ2-2, reads NAGVMQNPRHLVRRRGQEARLRCSPMKGHSHVYWYRQLPEEGLKFMVYLQKENIIDESGMPKERFSAEFPKEGPSILRIQQVVRGDSAAYFCASSPALVADTGELFFGEGSRLTVL.